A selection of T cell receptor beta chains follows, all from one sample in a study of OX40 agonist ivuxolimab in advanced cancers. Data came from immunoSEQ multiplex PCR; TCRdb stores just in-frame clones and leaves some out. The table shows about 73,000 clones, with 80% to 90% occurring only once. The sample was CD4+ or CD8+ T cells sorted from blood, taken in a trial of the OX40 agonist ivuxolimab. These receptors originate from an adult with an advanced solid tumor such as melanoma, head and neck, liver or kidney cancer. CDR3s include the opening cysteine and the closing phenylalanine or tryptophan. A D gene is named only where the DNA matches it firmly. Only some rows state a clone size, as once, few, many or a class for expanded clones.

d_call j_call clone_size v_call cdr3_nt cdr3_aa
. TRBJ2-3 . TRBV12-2 TGTGCAAGTCGCCCGGTAGATACGCAGTATTTT CASRPVDTQYF
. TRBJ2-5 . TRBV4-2 TGTGCCAGCTCTGATCCGCAAGAGACCCAGTACTTC CASSDPQETQYF
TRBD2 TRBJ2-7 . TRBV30 TGTGCCTGGAGTTTGCCTAGCGGGGGAACCCCCCACGAGCAGTACTTC CAWSLPSGGTPHEQYF
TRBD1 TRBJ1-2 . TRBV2 TGTGCCAGGGCCGGACAGGGGGTAGGTGGCTACACCTTC CARAGQGVGGYTF
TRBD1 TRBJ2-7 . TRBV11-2 TGTGCCAGCAGCTTGGACAGGGTCTCAAGTACGTACGAGCAGTACTTC CASSLDRVSSTYEQYF
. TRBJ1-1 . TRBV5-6 TGTGCCAGCAGCGAGGGTCCCTGGGGAGCTTTCTTT CASSEGPWGAFF
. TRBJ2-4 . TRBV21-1 TGTGCCAGCAGCGGGCTAGGACAGGAAACAGCCAAAAACATTCAGTACTTC CASSGLGQETAKNIQYF
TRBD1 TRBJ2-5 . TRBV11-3 TGTGCCAGCAGCCCCAGGACAGGGCAAGAGACCCAGTACTTC CASSPRTGQETQYF
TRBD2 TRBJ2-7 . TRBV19 TGTGCCAGCTCGGCTAGCGGGAGTTACGAGCAGTACTTC CASSASGSYEQYF
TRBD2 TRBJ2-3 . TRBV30 TGTGCCTGCGGGACTAGCGGGAGTCGGACAGATACGCAGTATTTT CACGTSGSRTDTQYF
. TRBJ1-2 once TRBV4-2 TGTGCCAGCAGCCAATTAGGCAGGTTCGGCTACACCTTC CASSQLGRFGYTF
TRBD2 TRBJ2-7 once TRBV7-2 TGTGCCAGCAGCTTTAGACTAGCGGGAGCTTACGAGCAGTACTTC CASSFRLAGAYEQYF
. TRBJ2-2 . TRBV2 TGTGCCAGCAGTGCTGGGGAGCTGTTTTTT CASSAGELFF
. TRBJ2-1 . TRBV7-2 TGTGCCAGCAGCTTAGACGGAGGGAATGCTGAGCAGTTCTTC CASSLDGGNAEQFF
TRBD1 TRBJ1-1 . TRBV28 TGTGCCAGCAGTTCAGTAACAGGGGTAGCAACTGAAGCTTTCTTT CASSSVTGVATEAFF
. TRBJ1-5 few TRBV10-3 TGTGCCATCAGTGAGAAGGCGGGTACGGGAAGTAACAATCAGCCCCAGCATTTT CAISEKAGTGSNNQPQHF